This TCR beta chain stems from a study of T cell repertoires in cytomegalovirus infection. TCRdb reprocessed the reads with MiXCR, giving one entry per CDR3 protein. The sample carries around 100,000 distinct CDR3 sequences, roughly a quarter recorded once. This sequence originates from a human donor in good health (CMV status not recorded). Some clones in this sample may be carry-over from other donors' samples. What was sequenced was CD8+ T cells from PBMCs.

For the CDR3, the DNA is TGTGCCAGCAGCCAAGTTGACAGCCTGAACACTGAAGCTTTCTTT. It is translated as CASSQVDSLNTEAFF. The chain recombines TRBV14 with TRBJ1-1; TRBD1 might be the D (5 bases). Between the trimmed V and J ends, which lost 1 base and 0 bases, there was a span of 9 bases. The CDR3 has 15 amino acids. CDR1 is SGHDN, CDR2 FVKESK, per germline.